The rows below give T cell receptor beta chains drawn from one sample of a study of CD8 T cells in Susac syndrome. From the immunoSEQ multiplex PCR reads, TCRdb called clonotypes with MiXCR, one entry per CDR3 protein. Among tens of thousands of distinct CDR3 sequences listed, under 95% were seen once. Sequenced: CD4+ T cells from PBMCs. The receptors stem from a human donor with Susac syndrome. Each CDR3 is given with its conserved first and last residue. A D gene is named only where the DNA matches it firmly. Size values are once, few and many counts, or a class for expanded clones, and some rows have none.

V gene	J gene	D gene	clone size	CDR3 DNA	CDR3 protein
TRBV29-1	TRBJ2-7	TRBD1	NA	TGCAGCGTTGGAGAGGGACAGGGAGAGTACTTC	CSVGEGQGEYF
TRBV14	TRBJ1-1	NA	NA	TGTGCCAGCAGCCAAGGGAACAGCAACACTGAAGCTTTCTTT	CASSQGNSNTEAFF
TRBV4-2	TRBJ1-1	NA	NA	TGTGCCAGCAGCCAAAGTGTCGACACTGAAGCTTTCTTT	CASSQSVDTEAFF
TRBV6-4	TRBJ1-1	TRBD1	NA	TGTGCCAGCAGTGAAAGACAGGGGAACACTGAAGCTTTCTTT	CASSERQGNTEAFF
TRBV24-1	TRBJ1-1	NA	NA	TGTGCCACCAGGGGAACTGACACTGAAGCTTTCTTT	CATRGTDTEAFF
TRBV2	TRBJ2-5	NA	NA	TGTGCCAGCAGTGTCAGGGGCGTAAAAGAGACCCAGTACTTC	CASSVRGVKETQYF
TRBV7-3	TRBJ1-1	NA	NA	TGTGCCAGCAGCGCGCAAGAAAACACTGAAGCTTTCTTT	CASSAQENTEAFF
TRBV7-6	TRBJ2-1	NA	NA	TGTGCCAGCAGCCCCAGCAGGGGGGCTGAGCAGTTCTTC	CASSPSRGAEQFF
TRBV6-2/TRBV6-3	TRBJ2-1	NA	NA	TGTGCCAGCAGCCCCCAGGGGCGTGAGCAGTTCTTC	CASSPQGREQFF
TRBV24-1	TRBJ2-3	NA	NA	TGTGCCACCAGTGCCGGGAGTCTTAACCCGCAGTATTTT	CATSAGSLNPQYF
TRBV2	TRBJ2-1	NA	NA	TGTGCCAGCAGGGCCAGAATAAAGGGGGATGTGAATGAGCAGTTCTTC	CASRARIKGDVNEQFF
TRBV12-3/TRBV12-4	TRBJ1-2	TRBD1	NA	TGTGCCAGCAGTCCCGGCTGGGTAAACAGGGGGCGTTTCGAAGACTATGGCTACACCTTC	CASSPGWVNRGRFEDYGYTF
TRBV12-3/TRBV12-4	TRBJ2-2	NA	NA	TGTGCCAGCAGTTTCGGCCACGGGGAGCTGTTTTTT	CASSFGHGELFF
TRBV6-1	TRBJ2-7	NA	few	TGTGCCAGCACAGGAGGGTGGTCCTACGAGCAGTACTTC	CASTGGWSYEQYF